This entry concerns a single T cell receptor beta chain. Its antigen remains unidentified. Base qualities are not at hand, and no much larger clone is one base apart. The V end loses 3 bases and the J end loses 2 bases, and a stretch of 4 bases separates them. The CDR1 and CDR2 encoded by the germline V gene are SGHVS and FQNEAQ. Including the terminal cysteine and phenylalanine, the CDR3 comprises 12 residues. The DNA shown is the 36-base CDR3, in frame from base 1. The sample comes from a study of cytomegalovirus exposure and HLA in healthy donors (dated by TCRdb to about 2017). Background for the entire study: An earlier analysis of approximately 600 of the donors reported approximately 270 Gb of sequence data and about 100 million unique TCR beta sequences from around 200 million T cells. An early release covering 500 to 750 HLA-typed donors comprised around 300 gigabases of sequencing data and roughly 86 million unique TCR sequences. Besides the first cohort of roughly 640 subjects, a separate validation cohort made up of 120 different subjects was used. Among some 410 genotyped donors of the cohort, an average of around 240,000 unique TCR beta nucleotide sequences were sequenced per donor, roughly 20% of them non-productive. Typing coverage varied by locus: roughly 620-630 donors for A, B, C, DRB1 and DQB1; some 520 for DQA1; more than 600 for DPA1; roughly 470 for DPB1. In an earlier analysis of several hundred of the donors, high-throughput TCR beta sequencing was used to judge whether each TCR beta V gene segment behaved as functional or pseudogenic. The genetic ancestry cluster associated with self-reported Caucasian donors included 65% to 90% of the 350 to 500 genotyped donors. Using immunosequencing, the study profiled T cell repertoires from around 680 subjects and related those repertoires to cytomegalovirus serostatus. The study aimed to test whether signatures of past pathogen exposure could be identified by cataloging public T cell receptors. All discovery cohort repertoires had been generated on a single sequencing platform. Alongside the repertoire data, information on donor age, sex, ethnicity and CMV serostatus was compiled. A handful of DR-DQ haplotypes were handled as single units for association and clustering because linkage in the cohort was strong. A later analysis re-examined previously published TCR beta repertoires from just over 650 donors and added high-resolution HLA genotyping to investigate patterns of TCR occurrence. HLA typing covered class I and class II loci at four-digit resolution. The later analysis used no new phenotypic data to find candidate immune exposures, relying instead on TCR beta sequences and their occurrence across donors. To predict cytomegalovirus infection status, the study brought together high-throughput TCR immunosequencing, statistical association of individual TCRs with disease status, and machine learning. A later genetic analysis took genome-wide SNP genotypes for about 55% of the 666 donors and used that subset as a discovery cohort. The study at large found these results: A group of highly shared sequence variants was considered likely to be a technical artifact of the sequencing pipeline. Immune exposure information for the cohort was limited to CMV serostatus. It was suggested by the authors that the approach could potentially be generalized to other disease states and immunological phenotypes. In a later analysis, most CMV-associated TCR beta chains were found to appear HLA-restricted, with HLA associations seemingly driven largely by CMV exposure. An association between a missense DCLRE1C variant and V-gene and J-gene trimming of TCR beta chains was found in a later genetic analysis and replicated in an independent cohort. Because counts were too low, roughly 17 rarely observed V segments, including chromosome 9 orphons, were left out of the earlier analysis of some 600 of the donors. Compared with equally common non-associated chains, HLA-associated TCR beta chains in a later analysis were more clonally expanded and had lower generation probabilities. Several of the top co-occurrence clusters appeared to be linked to parvovirus B19, influenza, CMV and Epstein-Barr virus, according to a later analysis. Because HLA typing was unavailable for some donors at each locus, only the typed subset was used in association tests. This cohort had only TCR beta chains sequenced, and the lack of alpha or paired-chain data limited which features could be detected. A later genetic analysis reported fewer N-insertions in productive TCRs among donors in an Asian-associated ancestry cluster than the 666-donor mean. Some IMGT-functional V segments, including TRBV6-2 and TRBV6-3, could not be distinguished by the 87-base-pair reads and were therefore excluded. Presence/absence analyses assumed roughly uniform sequencing depth across donors, an assumption that may not hold. A later analysis associated about 17,000 TCR beta sequences with specific HLA alleles at a false discovery rate of 0.05. Linkage disequilibrium might explain the correlated functional status among segregating V segments, but an unknown experimental factor could not be excluded. When HLA alleles, especially DR and DQ, strongly co-occurred, TCR associations were difficult to assign to individual alleles. A further reported finding was that TCR beta sequences accurately predicted the HLA-A and HLA-B alleles for most subjects in the first cohort. In vitro tests confirmed that a few of the cytomegalovirus-associated TCR beta chains recognize cytomegalovirus antigens. In the study, some 160 TCR beta chains were listed as associated with cytomegalovirus. According to a later analysis, TCR association rates differed among HLA loci, with DRB1 alleles showing the most associated TCRs and HLA-C alleles showing the fewest. In an earlier analysis of about 600 of the donors, most TCR beta V segments appeared in productive rearrangements about 87% or about 30% of the time, broadly matching IMGT annotations. The classifier was reported to diagnose cytomegalovirus status with high specificity and sensitivity in both the original and validation cohorts. Across donors, most TCR sequences were observed very rarely, whereas some public TCRs were present in many individuals.

The cohort comprised 710 or so healthy bone marrow donors. All cohort members were sampled while nominally healthy, although unrecorded immune exposures were likely present. The donor was CMV seropositive and belonged to the group of a few hundred seropositive cohort members. A peripheral blood sample was provided by each donor, and peripheral blood mononuclear cells were used for TCR beta sequencing. The Qiagen DNeasy Blood Extraction Kit was used to extract genomic DNA from the blood cell samples. Libraries were built with the immunoSEQ multiplex PCR assay. For the multiplex PCR, a mixture combining 60 forward primers for TCR Vbeta segments and 13 reverse primers for TCR Jbeta segments was used. A multiplex PCR assay on genomic DNA amplified the CDR3 region of rearranged TCR beta genes. Amplified TCR beta libraries were sequenced as 87-base-pair reads on the Illumina HiSeq System. The study's own analysis went as follows. A later analysis tallied tens of millions of unique TCR beta chains across the 600 to 700 repertoires, and roughly 11 million of those chains were shared by two or more donors. To remove PCR and sequencing errors, raw reads were error-corrected and collapsed into unique sequences using a nearest-neighbor algorithm that merged closely related sequences. CDR3 sequences were aligned to IMGT reference sequences to assign V, D and J gene segments. For a sequence to be retained, at least a six-nucleotide match to both a V gene segment and a J gene segment was required. Rearrangements were classified as productive when the CDR3 lacked stop codons and remained in frame with V and J, and all other rearrangements were classified as non-productive. CDR3 was defined by IMGT convention, running from the second conserved V-encoded cysteine to the conserved J-encoded phenylalanine. The earlier analysis of more than 450 of the donors excluded sequences that lacked an unambiguous match to a single V gene segment. In an earlier analysis of about 590 of the donors, a V segment was called functional when productive rearrangements were above 56.7%, and segregating when the standard deviation between donors exceeded 5%. A statistical classification framework was built to diagnose cytomegalovirus status from the catalog of TCR beta chain sequences. A later analysis assigned V and J genes by comparing TCR nucleotide sequences with IMGT/GENE-DB human TR gene sequences. A later analysis assigned CDR3 sequences and most-parsimonious VDJ recombination scenarios with the TCRdist pipeline. In a later analysis, every TCR beta chain was defined by the combination of its CDR3 amino acid sequence and its V-gene family, and reads without a unique V-gene family were dropped. As a way to deal with suspected cross-contamination and a sequencing artifact, a later analysis dropped roughly 600 nucleotide sequences that were highly shared and had low generation probability. In a later analysis, a clonal expansion index was calculated for each public chain from normalized within-repertoire ranks of inferred template counts. In a later analysis, generation probabilities were computed using a VDJ recombination model fitted to out-of-frame rearrangements, and the results were checked against IGoR. A later analysis scored TCR-TCR, TCR-HLA and TCR-CMV co-occurrence with hypergeometric tests, applying a repertoire-size bias correction to TCR pairs. False discovery rates were estimated in a later analysis by permuting HLA or CMV assignments 20 times. In a later analysis, co-occurring TCRs were grouped with DBSCAN, and TCRdist sequence similarity was added when clustering was performed within HLA-allele-positive subsets. Co-occurrence clustering excluded repertoires with fewer than 30,000 or more than 120,000 public chains, plus five with anomalous nucleotide sharing. In TCRdb, the immuneACCESS table is reduced to in-frame sequences with V and J assigned. These tables do not hold every clone; where another copy was compared, an unresolved V gene accounts for under half, and the others remain unexplained. Clone size and V and J calls were adopted from that table, with D and trimming inferred from the DNA. Here the sample has about 160,000 clones; 65% to 85% occur a single time. The leading ten clones occupy under 9% of the sample.

The source is a woman aged 40 to 50 in good health and CMV-seropositive. The sequencing sample was made of PBMCs. The rearranged chain carries TRBV7-8 and TRBJ1-1, with the D gene uncertain. CDR3 protein: CASSFGNTEAFF. The DNA sequence is given as TGTGCCAGCAGCTTCGGTAACACTGAAGCTTTCTTT.